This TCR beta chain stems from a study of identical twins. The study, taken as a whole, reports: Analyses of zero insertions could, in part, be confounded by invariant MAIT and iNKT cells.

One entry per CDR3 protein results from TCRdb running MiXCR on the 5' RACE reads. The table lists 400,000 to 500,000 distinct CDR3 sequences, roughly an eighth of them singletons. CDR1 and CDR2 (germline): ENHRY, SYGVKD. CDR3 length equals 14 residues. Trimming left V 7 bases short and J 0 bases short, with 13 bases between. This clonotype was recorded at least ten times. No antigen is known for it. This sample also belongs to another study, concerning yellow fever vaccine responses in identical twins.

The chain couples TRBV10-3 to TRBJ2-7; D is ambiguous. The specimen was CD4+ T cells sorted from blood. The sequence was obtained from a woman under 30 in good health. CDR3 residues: CAIKDERVSYEQYF. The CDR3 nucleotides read TGTGCCATCAAGGACGAACGGGTCTCCTACGAGCAGTACTTC.